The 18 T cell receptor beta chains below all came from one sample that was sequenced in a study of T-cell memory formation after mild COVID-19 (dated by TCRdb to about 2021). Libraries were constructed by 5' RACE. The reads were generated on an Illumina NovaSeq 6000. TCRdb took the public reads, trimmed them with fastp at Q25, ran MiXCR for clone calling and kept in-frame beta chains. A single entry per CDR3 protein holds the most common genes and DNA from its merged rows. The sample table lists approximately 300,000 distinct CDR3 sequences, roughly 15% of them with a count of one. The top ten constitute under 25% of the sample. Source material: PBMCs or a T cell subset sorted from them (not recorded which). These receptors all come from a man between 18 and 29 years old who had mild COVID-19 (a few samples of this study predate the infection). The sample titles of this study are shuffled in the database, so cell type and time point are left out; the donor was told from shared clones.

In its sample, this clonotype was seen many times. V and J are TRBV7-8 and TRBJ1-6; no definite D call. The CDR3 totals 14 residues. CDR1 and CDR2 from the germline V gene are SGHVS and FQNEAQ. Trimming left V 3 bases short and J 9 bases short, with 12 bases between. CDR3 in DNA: TGTGCCAGCAGCTTGCAGGACTATGGTTCACCCCTCCACTTT. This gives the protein CASSLQDYGSPLHF.

The CDR3 here is CSALDPSREAFF. The CDR3 nucleotides are TGCAGTGCTCTGGACCCCTCACGAGAAGCTTTCTTT. J is TRBJ1-1 and V is TRBV20-1; D remains ambiguous. This CDR3 comprises 12 residues. Germline V gene sequence: CDR1 DFQATT, CDR2 SNEGSKA (reference sequence). The V end was cut by 5 bases, the J end by 8 bases, with 15 bases between.

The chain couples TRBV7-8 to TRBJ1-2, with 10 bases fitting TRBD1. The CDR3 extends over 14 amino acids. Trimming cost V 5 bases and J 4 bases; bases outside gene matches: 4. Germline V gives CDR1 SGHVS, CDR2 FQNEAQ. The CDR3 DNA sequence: TGTGCCAGCAGCCCGGGACAGGGGATCTATGGCTACACCTTC. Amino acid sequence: CASSPGQGIYGYTF.

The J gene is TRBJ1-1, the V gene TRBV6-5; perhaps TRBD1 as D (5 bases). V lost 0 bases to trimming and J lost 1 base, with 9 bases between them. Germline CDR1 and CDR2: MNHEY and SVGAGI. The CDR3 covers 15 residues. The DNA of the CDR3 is TGTGCCAGCAGTTACTCATTGGGGGAGAACACTGAAGCTTTCTTT. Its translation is CASSYSLGENTEAFF.

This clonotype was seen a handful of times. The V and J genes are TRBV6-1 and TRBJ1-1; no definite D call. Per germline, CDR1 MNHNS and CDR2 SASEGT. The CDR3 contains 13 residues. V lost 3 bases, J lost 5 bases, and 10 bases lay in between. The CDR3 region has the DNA TGTGCCAGCAGTGATAGGGCTCTGACTGAAGCTTTCTTT. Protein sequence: CASSDRALTEAFF.

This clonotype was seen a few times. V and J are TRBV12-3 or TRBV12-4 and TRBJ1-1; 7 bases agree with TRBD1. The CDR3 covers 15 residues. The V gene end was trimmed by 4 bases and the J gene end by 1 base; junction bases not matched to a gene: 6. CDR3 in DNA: TGTGCCAGCAGTTCTACGACAGGGTCGAACACTGAAGCTTTCTTT. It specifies CASSSTTGSNTEAFF.

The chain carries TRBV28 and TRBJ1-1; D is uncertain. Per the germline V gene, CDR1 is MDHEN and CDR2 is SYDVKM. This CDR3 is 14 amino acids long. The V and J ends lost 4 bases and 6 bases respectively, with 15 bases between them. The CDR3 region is CASSSGGMWAEAFF. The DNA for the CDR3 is TGTGCCAGCAGTTCCGGAGGAATGTGGGCTGAAGCTTTCTTT.

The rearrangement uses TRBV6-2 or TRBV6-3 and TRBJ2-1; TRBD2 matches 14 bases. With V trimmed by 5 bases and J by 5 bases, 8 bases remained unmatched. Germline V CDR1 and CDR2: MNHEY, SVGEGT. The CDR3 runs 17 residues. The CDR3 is CASSPGLAGGRNNEQFF. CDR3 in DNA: TGTGCCAGCAGTCCTGGACTAGCGGGGGGCAGAAACAATGAGCAGTTCTTC.

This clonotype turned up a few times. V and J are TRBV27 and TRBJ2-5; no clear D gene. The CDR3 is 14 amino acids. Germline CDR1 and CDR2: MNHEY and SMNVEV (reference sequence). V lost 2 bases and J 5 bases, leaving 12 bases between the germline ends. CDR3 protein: CASSLGVSRETQYF. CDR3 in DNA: TGTGCCAGCAGTTTAGGGGTATCGAGGGAGACCCAGTACTTC.

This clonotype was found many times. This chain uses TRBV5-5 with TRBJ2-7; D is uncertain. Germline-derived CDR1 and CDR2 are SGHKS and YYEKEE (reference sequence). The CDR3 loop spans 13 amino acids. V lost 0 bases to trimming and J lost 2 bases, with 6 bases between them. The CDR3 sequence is CASSLDWTYEQYF. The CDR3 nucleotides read TGTGCCAGCAGCTTGGACTGGACCTACGAGCAGTACTTC.

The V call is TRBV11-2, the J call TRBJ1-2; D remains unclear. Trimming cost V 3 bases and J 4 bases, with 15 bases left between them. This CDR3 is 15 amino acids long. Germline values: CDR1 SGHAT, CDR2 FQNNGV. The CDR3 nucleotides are TGTGCCAGCAGCTTGGGAAATTGGAACGCCTATGGCTACACCTTC. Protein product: CASSLGNWNAYGYTF.

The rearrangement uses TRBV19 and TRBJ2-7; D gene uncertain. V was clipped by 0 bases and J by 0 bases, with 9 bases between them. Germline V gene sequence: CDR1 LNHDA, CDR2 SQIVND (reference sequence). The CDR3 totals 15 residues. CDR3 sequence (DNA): TGTGCCAGTAGTATAGATGTCCAGAGCTCCTACGAGCAGTACTTC. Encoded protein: CASSIDVQSSYEQYF.

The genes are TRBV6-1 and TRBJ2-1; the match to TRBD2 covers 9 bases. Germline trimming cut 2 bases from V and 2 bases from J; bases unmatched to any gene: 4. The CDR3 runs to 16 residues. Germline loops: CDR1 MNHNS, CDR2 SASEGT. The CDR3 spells CASSEYSGGPYNEQFF. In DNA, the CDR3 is TGTGCCAGCAGTGAATACAGCGGGGGGCCCTACAATGAGCAGTTCTTC.

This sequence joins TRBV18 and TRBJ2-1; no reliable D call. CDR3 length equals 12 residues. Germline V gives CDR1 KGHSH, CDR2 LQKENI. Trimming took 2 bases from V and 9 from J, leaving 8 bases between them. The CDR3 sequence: CASSPGLSEQFF. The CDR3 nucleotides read TGTGCCAGCTCACCAGGGCTCTCTGAGCAGTTCTTC.

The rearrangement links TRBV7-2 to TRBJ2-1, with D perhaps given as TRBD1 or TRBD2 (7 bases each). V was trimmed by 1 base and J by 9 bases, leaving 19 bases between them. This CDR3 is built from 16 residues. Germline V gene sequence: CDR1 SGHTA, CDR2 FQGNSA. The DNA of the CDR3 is TGTGCCAGCAGCTTAGATACCAGGGGGGGCCGTTCTGAGCAGTTCTTC. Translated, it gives CASSLDTRGGRSEQFF. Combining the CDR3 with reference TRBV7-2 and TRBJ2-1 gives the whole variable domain GAGVSQSPSNKVTEKGKDVELRCDPISGHTALYWYRQSLGQGLEFLIYFQGNSAPDKSGLPSDRFSAERTGGSVSTLTIQRTQQEDSAVYLCASSLDTRGGRSEQFFGPGTRLTVL.

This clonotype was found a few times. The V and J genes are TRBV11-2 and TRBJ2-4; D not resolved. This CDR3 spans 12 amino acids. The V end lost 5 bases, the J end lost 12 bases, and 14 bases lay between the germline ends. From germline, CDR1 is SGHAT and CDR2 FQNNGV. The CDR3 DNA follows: TGTGCCAGCAGCCTTGGACGCTACGATCAGTACTTC. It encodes CASSLGRYDQYF.

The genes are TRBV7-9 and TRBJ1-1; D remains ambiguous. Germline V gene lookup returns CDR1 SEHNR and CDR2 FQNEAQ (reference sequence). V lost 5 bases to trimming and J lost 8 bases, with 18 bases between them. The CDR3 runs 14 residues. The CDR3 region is CASSKTGPKTEAFF. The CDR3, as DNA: TGTGCCAGCAGCAAGACCGGGCCAAAAACGGAAGCTTTCTTT.

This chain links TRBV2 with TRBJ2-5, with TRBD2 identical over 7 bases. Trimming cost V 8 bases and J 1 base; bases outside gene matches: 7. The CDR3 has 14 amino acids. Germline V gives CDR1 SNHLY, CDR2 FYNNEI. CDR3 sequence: CASRPQRGQETQYF. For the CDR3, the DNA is TGTGCCAGCCGGCCCCAGCGGGGCCAAGAGACCCAGTACTTC.